A selection of T cell receptor beta chains follows, all from one sample in a study of T cells in localized non-small cell lung cancer. TCRdb's copy holds only in-frame clones and misses some; the assay was immunoSEQ multiplex PCR. The sample lists about 55,000 clones, around four fifths seen once, with 15% to 20% in the top ten. Source: peripheral blood mononuclear cells, taken before any cancer treatment. Receptors originate from a man aged 40 to 70 with stage III lung adenocarcinoma. Each CDR3 is given with its conserved first and last residue. D genes are given only for firm matches. Clone size is shown for a subset of rows, as once, few, many or a class of expanded clone.

J | size | D | V | CDR3
TRBJ1-1 | NA | NA | TRBV7-6 | CASSTPPGDLWNTEAFF
TRBJ1-2 | NA | NA | TRBV6-6 | CASTRPNINYGYTF
TRBJ1-2 | NA | NA | TRBV6-5 | CASSSRDSALYGYTF
TRBJ2-5 | NA | NA | TRBV20-1 | CSATLGRTQYF
TRBJ2-7 | once | NA | TRBV6-1 | CASSDTEITYEQYF
TRBJ2-1 | NA | NA | TRBV2 | CASLRDQTSNEQFF
TRBJ2-5 | NA | NA | TRBV5-1 | CASSTYGNGQETQYF
TRBJ2-5 | NA | TRBD2 | TRBV7-9 | CASSSTSLFETQYF
TRBJ1-1 | NA | TRBD1 | TRBV18 | CASSSLGTGPEAFF
TRBJ2-1 | NA | NA | TRBV9 | CASSPLWSDSYNEQFF
TRBJ1-2 | NA | NA | TRBV9 | CASSVQGGSGYTF
TRBJ2-7 | NA | NA | TRBV27 | CASSSTGRLNYEQYF
TRBJ2-7 | NA | TRBD2 | TRBV5-1 | CASSLDSGLVAYEQYF
TRBJ1-4 | NA | TRBD1 | TRBV29-1 | CSVSIQGPATNEKLFF
TRBJ2-7 | NA | TRBD1 | TRBV15 | CATRLGTVPSEQYF
TRBJ2-1 | NA | NA | TRBV11-2 | CASSSSPTLIGNEQFF
TRBJ2-2 | NA | TRBD1 | TRBV5-1 | CASRYDTGGLGTGELFF
TRBJ2-6 | NA | NA | TRBV29-1 | CSVPIGVSGANVLTF
TRBJ1-1 | NA | NA | TRBV6-5 | CASRQGVMNTEAFF
TRBJ2-2 | NA | NA | TRBV5-1 | CASKTPRDTGELFF
TRBJ1-6 | NA | TRBD1 | TRBV7-3 | CASSSGQGGSPLHF
TRBJ1-5 | NA | NA | TRBV7-9 | CASSLGTQPQHF
TRBJ2-7 | NA | NA | TRBV5-8 | CASSLKGESTYEQYF
TRBJ1-5 | NA | NA | TRBV28 | CASRQGKGPQHF
TRBJ2-5 | NA | TRBD1 | TRBV19 | CASSLRRGQGEETQYF
TRBJ2-7 | NA | NA | TRBV6-5 | CASSPGTYEQYF
TRBJ1-3 | once | NA | TRBV5-1 | CASSLVGAASGNTIYF
TRBJ2-1 | NA | TRBD2 | TRBV13 | CASSLSSGRSSYNEQFF
TRBJ2-4 | NA | NA | TRBV7-2 | CASSLDREVAKNIQYF
TRBJ2-1 | few | NA | TRBV9 | CASSFRLLDGEQFF
TRBJ1-4 | NA | NA | TRBV19 | CASSIDRVTTNEKLFF
TRBJ2-6 | NA | NA | TRBV28 | CASSFGGSSGANVLTF
TRBJ2-7 | NA | TRBD2 | TRBV2 | CASSAGRARTREQYF
TRBJ2-1 | NA | NA | TRBV7-9 | CASSLGQGSDEQFF
TRBJ1-4 | NA | TRBD1 | TRBV9 | CAGSPGGTENEKLFF
TRBJ1-5 | NA | NA | TRBV5-6 | CASSDSGSGNQPQHF
TRBJ2-3 | NA | NA | TRBV7-3 | CASSSADHTQYF
TRBJ2-1 | NA | NA | TRBV7-3 | CASSLSANNEQFF
TRBJ1-2 | NA | NA | TRBV29-1 | CSVEVPTPNYGYTF
TRBJ2-5 | NA | NA | TRBV18 | CASSPPSLGQETQYF
TRBJ1-1 | NA | NA | TRBV6-6 | CASSYAGGNTEAFF
TRBJ1-5 | NA | TRBD1 | TRBV6-1 | CASSEEDRGNQPQHF
TRBJ2-1 | NA | TRBD2 | TRBV25-1 | CASSTGTSGFDEQFF
TRBJ2-7 | NA | TRBD2 | TRBV27 | CASSSISGSSYEQYF
TRBJ2-5 | few | TRBD2 | TRBV5-1 | CASSFSGGTQETQYF
TRBJ1-2 | once | NA | TRBV7-9 | CASSPLSRVEYYTF